A single sample gave rise to the 2 T cell receptor beta chains below, sequenced in a study of blood T cell repertoires in COVID-19. TCRdb keeps only in-frame clones here, not all; method: immunoSEQ multiplex PCR. Here the sample spans 190,000 or so clones, about 86% being singletons. Material: peripheral blood. The receptor source for this set is a woman under 30 who had recovered from COVID-19.

The rearrangement joins TRBV7-9 to TRBJ2-5; maybe TRBD1 (6 bases). CDR3 length equals 13 residues. V was clipped by 4 bases and J by 2 bases, with 8 bases between them. Germline loops: CDR1 SEHNR, CDR2 FQNEAQ (reference sequence). The DNA for the CDR3 is TGTGCCAGCAGCTCCAGGGGTCAAGAGACCCAGTACTTC. Protein: CASSSRGQETQYF.

This chain connects TRBV18 to TRBJ2-3, with 12 bases matching TRBD2. The CDR3 runs 17 residues. CDR1 and CDR2 from the germline V gene are KGHSH and LQKENI. After removal of 3 bases from V and 7 bases from J, the junction contained 11 bases not matched to a gene. The CDR3 DNA reads TGTGCCAGCTCACCGCTCGGACTAGCGGGGCCCGCGAATACGCAGTATTTT. Protein: CASSPLGLAGPANTQYF. Supplemented by reference TRBV18 and TRBJ2-3, the full variable domain reads NAGVMQNPRHLVRRRGQEARLRCSPMKGHSHVYWYRQLPEEGLKFMVYLQKENIIDESGMPKERFSAEFPKEGPSILRIQQVVRGDSAAYFCASSPLGLAGPANTQYFGPGTRLTVL.